This T cell receptor beta chain emerged from a study of shared clonotypes between healthy human individuals. Clones were read by immunoSEQ multiplex PCR, and TCRdb kept only the in-frame ones, dropping some. The repertoire holds around 2.5 million clones, with approximately 93% as singletons. Per germline, CDR1 SEHNR and CDR2 FQNEAQ (reference sequence). V shed 4 bases and J shed 3 bases, with 6 bases lying between them. The CDR3 spans 12 residues. This receptor was taken from a man between 18 and 29 years old in good health. Some clones in this sample may be carry-over from other donors' samples. This chain joins TRBV7-9 and TRBJ1-1; no firm D call. Sequenced input: naive CD4+ T cells from PBMCs. Subset described: CD45RA+ positively selected. CDR3 protein: CASSSFYTEAFF. The CDR3, as DNA: TGTGCCAGCAGCTCCTTTTACACTGAAGCTTTCTTT.